Listed below are T cell receptor beta chains from one sample, sequenced in a study of T-cell memory formation after mild COVID-19. TCRdb reprocessed the 5' RACE reads with MiXCR, giving one entry per CDR3 protein. The table lists around 140,000 distinct CDR3 sequences, about 5.7% of them singletons, with around 2% in the top ten. Sequences were obtained from PBMCs or a T cell subset sorted from them (not recorded which). The receptor source for this set is an adult woman who had mild COVID-19 (a few samples of this study predate the infection). Cell type and time point are not known. The CDR3 runs from the conserved cysteine through the conserved F or W. A D gene is named only where the DNA matches it firmly. Rows may omit the clone size; those that give it use once, few, many or a size class.

>TRBV3-1|-|TRBJ2-1|few
TGTGCCAGCAGCCAAGTCGGTGCCGAGCAGTTCTTC
CASSQVGAEQFF
>TRBV3-1|-|TRBJ2-1|many
TGTGCCAGCAGCTCCCGGGACCGCTTAAATGAGCAGTTCTTC
CASSSRDRLNEQFF
>TRBV20-1|TRBD1|TRBJ2-7|few
TGCAGTGCCCCTAGGACAGGGAATGGCGAGCAGTACTTC
CSAPRTGNGEQYF
>TRBV29-1|TRBD2|TRBJ2-4|many
TGCAGCGTTGAGTGGCTACTAGCGGGGGTTTTAGCCAAAAACATTCAGTACTTC
CSVEWLLAGVLAKNIQYF
>TRBV7-9|-|TRBJ2-5|few
TGTGCCAGCAGCCACAGTGTAGGTGGAGAGACCCAGTACTTC
CASSHSVGGETQYF
>TRBV7-3|-|TRBJ1-5|few
TGTGCCAGCAGACAACGGGGCAGGGCCAGACGCAATCAGCCCCAGCATTTT
CASRQRGRARRNQPQHF
>TRBV5-1|-|TRBJ1-5|few
TGCGCCAGCAGTAGGTTGTCAGGGTCGGATCAGCCCCAGCATTTT
CASSRLSGSDQPQHF
>TRBV5-1|TRBD2|TRBJ2-1|-
TGCGCCAGCAGCTACGGGACTAGCGGGGAAGGATACAATGAGCAGTTCTTC
CASSYGTSGEGYNEQFF
>TRBV12-3/TRBV12-4|-|TRBJ2-7|many
TGTGCCAGCATCGGGCCATTATCCTACGAGCAGTACTTC
CASIGPLSYEQYF
>TRBV25-1|-|TRBJ1-1|few
TGTGCCAGCTATGAGGGACCGAACACTGAAGCTTTCTTT
CASYEGPNTEAFF
>TRBV24-1|-|TRBJ1-3|few
TGTGCCACCAGTGATCCCGGCGGGGGCGCAGGAAACACCATATATTTT
CATSDPGGGAGNTIYF
>TRBV6-2/TRBV6-3|-|TRBJ2-1|-
TGTGCCAGCAGTTACCAACACAATGAGCAGTTCTTC
CASSYQHNEQFF
>TRBV12-3/TRBV12-4|-|TRBJ1-4|many
TGTGCCAGCAGTTTAGGGGGCGGTGAAAAACTGTTTTTT
CASSLGGGEKLFF
>TRBV7-2|TRBD2|TRBJ2-7|many
TGTGCCAGCAGCTTAACCTCTAGCGGGATAACCTACGAGCAGTACTTC
CASSLTSSGITYEQYF
>TRBV18|TRBD2|TRBJ2-5|-
TGTGCCAGCTCACCCCGGACTAGCGACGCAGGGACCCAGTACTTC
CASSPRTSDAGTQYF
>TRBV25-1|-|TRBJ1-5|few
TGTGCCAGCAGTGAGACTTCGGGACACAATCAGCCCCAGCATTTT
CASSETSGHNQPQHF
>TRBV3-1|-|TRBJ1-1|many
TGTGCCAGCAGCGAGGGGGAACGTACTGAAGCTTTCTTT
CASSEGERTEAFF
>TRBV10-3|TRBD1|TRBJ1-2|-
TGTGCCATCAGTGAGCCACAGGGGGCCGGCTACACCTTC
CAISEPQGAGYTF
>TRBV7-9|-|TRBJ2-2|many
TGTGCCAGCAGCTTAGTGGGGGCCGGCACCGGGGAGCTGTTTTTT
CASSLVGAGTGELFF
>TRBV6-2/TRBV6-3|TRBD1|TRBJ1-6|many
TGTGCCAGCAGTTACCGCATGGACAGGGATAATTCACCCCTCCACTTT
CASSYRMDRDNSPLHF
>TRBV3-1|-|TRBJ2-1|few
TGTGCCAGCAGCCACGAAACTAGCTTTCTCAATGAGCAGTTCTTC
CASSHETSFLNEQFF
>TRBV20-1|-|TRBJ1-2|-
TGCAGTGCTAGAGGGCTCTCTCAAGCCTACACCTTC
CSARGLSQAYTF
>TRBV20-1|TRBD2|TRBJ2-1|many
TGCAGTGCTAGAGAAGGCGGGAGGGTCGCCAATGAGCAGTTCTTC
CSAREGGRVANEQFF
>TRBV20-1|TRBD1|TRBJ1-2|few
TGCAGTGCGCCTGACAGGGGCAGTGGGGGCGGCTACACCTTC
CSAPDRGSGGGYTF
>TRBV15|-|TRBJ1-1|many
TGTGCCACCAGCAGACAGACGAACACTGAAGCTTTCTTT
CATSRQTNTEAFF
>TRBV24-1|TRBD2|TRBJ2-7|many
TGTGCCACCAGTGATCCCAAACGAACTAGCGGCTCCTACGAGCAGTACTTC
CATSDPKRTSGSYEQYF
>TRBV7-2|-|TRBJ1-5|many
TGTGCCAGCAGCTTAAGCGGTAATCAGCCCCAGCATTTT
CASSLSGNQPQHF
>TRBV12-3/TRBV12-4|-|TRBJ2-7|many
TGCGCCAGCAGCTTGGCCGGTGGGACCTACGAGCAGTACTTC
CASSLAGGTYEQYF
>TRBV12-3/TRBV12-4|TRBD2|TRBJ2-7|-
TGTGCCAGCAATCGGGGGGAGGGAGCCTACGAGCAGTACTTC
CASNRGEGAYEQYF
>TRBV4-2|-|TRBJ2-3|many
TGTGCCAGCAGCCAAGTCGGCGGGGGCACAGATACGCAGTATTTT
CASSQVGGGTDTQYF
>TRBV27|TRBD2|TRBJ2-1|few
TGTGCCAGCAGCCTACTCGGCGGGACTAGCGGGGGCCGGAGCTCCTACAATGAGCAGTTCTTC
CASSLLGGTSGGRSSYNEQFF
>TRBV10-3|-|TRBJ1-5|few
TGTGCCATCAGCTCCGACAGGCCCACCAATCAGCCCCAGCATTTT
CAISSDRPTNQPQHF
>TRBV25-1|-|TRBJ2-7|-
TGTGCCAGCAGTGAGGCTCGGATTGAGGGGATGGACGAGCAGTACTTC
CASSEARIEGMDEQYF
>TRBV15|-|TRBJ1-1|many
TGTGCCACCAGCAGGTCGGGGGGGCACACTGAAGCTTTCTTT
CATSRSGGHTEAFF
>TRBV25-1|TRBD1|TRBJ2-3|few
TGTGCCAGCAGTGAAGGACAGGGGAGCACAGATACGCAGTATTTT
CASSEGQGSTDTQYF
>TRBV20-1|-|TRBJ2-7|-
TGCAGTGCTCCCCCCGGCGGGTTCAGCGACTACGAGCAGTACTTC
CSAPPGGFSDYEQYF
>TRBV7-9|TRBD2|TRBJ2-3|many
TGTGCCAGCAGCTTAGGACTAGCGGGACCTAGCACAGATACGCAGTATTTT
CASSLGLAGPSTDTQYF
>TRBV4-2|TRBD1|TRBJ2-7|many
TGTGCCAGCAGCCAAGGATCAGGGGGTATCCCCTCCTACGAGCAGTACTTC
CASSQGSGGIPSYEQYF
>TRBV2|-|TRBJ2-7|many
TGTGCCAGCAGTTTCAGGGGCGAGCAGTACTTC
CASSFRGEQYF
>TRBV4-3|-|TRBJ2-5|-
TGCGCCAGCAGCCAAGATGGGCCGGGGCGAGGGGCCCAGTACTTC
CASSQDGPGRGAQYF
>TRBV7-2|-|TRBJ2-4|many
TGTGCCAGCAGCTCCGGTTTGGCCAAAAACATTCAGTACTTC
CASSSGLAKNIQYF
>TRBV19|-|TRBJ2-7|-
TGTGCCAGTAGTCTTCAAAGGACGGTGAGCTCCTACGAGCAGTACTTC
CASSLQRTVSSYEQYF
>TRBV5-1|-|TRBJ1-6|many
TGCGCCAGCAGCTTGTCCGGGTCGGATTCACCCCTCCACTTT
CASSLSGSDSPLHF
>TRBV10-3|TRBD2|TRBJ2-3|few
TGTGCCATCTTTAGTGGACTAGCGGGAGATACGCAGTATTTT
CAIFSGLAGDTQYF
>TRBV4-3|TRBD2|TRBJ2-2|many
TGCGCCAGCAGCCATTCCCCTAGCGGGAACACCGGGGAGCTGTTTTTT
CASSHSPSGNTGELFF
>TRBV20-1|-|TRBJ1-4|many
TGCAGTGCTAGATTCGCTAATGAAAAACTGTTTTTT
CSARFANEKLFF
>TRBV20-1|TRBD1|TRBJ1-1|few
TGCAGTGCTAGAGCAGGGGGAAGGTACACTGAAGCTTTCTTT
CSARAGGRYTEAFF
>TRBV5-4|TRBD2|TRBJ2-7|few
TGTGCCAGCAGCTCGGCGACTAGCGGCCCGTCTGCGCAGTACTTC
CASSSATSGPSAQYF
>TRBV29-1|-|TRBJ2-7|many
TGCAGCGCAACCCTTCCGGGACGTTTTATAGAGCAGTACTTC
CSATLPGRFIEQYF
>TRBV6-5|-|TRBJ2-7|many
TGTGCCAGCAGTTACCTGGGGGACTACGAGCAGTACTTC
CASSYLGDYEQYF
>TRBV14|TRBD1|TRBJ1-1|-
TGTGCCAGCAGCCAAGACAGGGGGAACTTGAACACTGAAGCTTTCTTT
CASSQDRGNLNTEAFF
>TRBV24-1|TRBD1|TRBJ2-7|-
TGTGCCACCAGCGATCCGAGACAGGGGGCGGGCGAGCAGTACTTC
CATSDPRQGAGEQYF
>TRBV5-1|-|TRBJ1-5|few
TGCGCCAGCAGCTTGGCCGGAGACCTGAGCAATCAGCCCCAGCATTTT
CASSLAGDLSNQPQHF
>TRBV9|-|TRBJ1-1|many
TGTGCCAGCAGCGTAACTCGAGGGTCTGAAGCTTTCTTT
CASSVTRGSEAFF
>TRBV20-1|-|TRBJ2-3|few
TGCAGTGCTAGAGATGCTGCAGGGTTTATCCTTTATACGCAGTATTTT
CSARDAAGFILYTQYF
>TRBV7-9|-|TRBJ2-5|many
TGTGCCAGCAGCTCCGTGAGAACAGAGACCCAGTACTTC
CASSSVRTETQYF
>TRBV30|-|TRBJ2-3|many
TGTGCCTGGAGTCGGAGCCTACTCACAGATACGCAGTATTTT
CAWSRSLLTDTQYF